The present TCR beta chain was sequenced within a study of control samples from healthy donors and cancer patients. The V end lost 3 bases, the J end lost 3 bases, and 6 bases lay between the germline ends. Germline-derived CDR1 and CDR2 are DFQATT and SNEGSKA (reference sequence). The CDR3 spans 11 residues. Using immunoSEQ multiplex PCR, the repertoire was profiled, and TCRdb retains in-frame clones only, with some absent. The table shows 60,000 to 70,000 clones, with approximately 85% occurring only once. The chain uses TRBV20-1 and TRBJ2-7; possibly TRBD2 for D (5 bases). The sample comprised blood. This clonotype was obtained from a man between 35 and 55 years old in good health. CDR3 in DNA: TGCAGTGCTAGGACTATCTACGAGCAGTACTTC. It specifies CSARTIYEQYF.